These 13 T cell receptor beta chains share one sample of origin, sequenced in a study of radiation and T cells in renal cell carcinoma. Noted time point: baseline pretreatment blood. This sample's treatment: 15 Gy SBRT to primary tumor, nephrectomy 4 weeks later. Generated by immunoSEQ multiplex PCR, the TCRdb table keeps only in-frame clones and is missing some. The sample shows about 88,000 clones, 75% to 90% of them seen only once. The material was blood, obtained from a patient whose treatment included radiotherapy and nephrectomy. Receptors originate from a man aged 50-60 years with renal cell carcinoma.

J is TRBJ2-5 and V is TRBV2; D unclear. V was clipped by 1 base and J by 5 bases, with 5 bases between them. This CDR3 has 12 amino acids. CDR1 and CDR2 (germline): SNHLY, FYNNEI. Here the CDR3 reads CASSEVEETQYF. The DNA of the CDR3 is TGTGCCAGCAGTGAAGTTGAGGAGACCCAGTACTTC.

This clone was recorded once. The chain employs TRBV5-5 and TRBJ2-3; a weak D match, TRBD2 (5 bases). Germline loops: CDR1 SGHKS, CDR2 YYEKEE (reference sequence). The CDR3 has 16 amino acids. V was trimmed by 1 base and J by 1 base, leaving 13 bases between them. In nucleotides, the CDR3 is TGTGCCAGCAGCTTGTTCGCTTCAGCGGGCACAGATACGCAGTATTTT. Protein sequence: CASSLFASAGTDTQYF.

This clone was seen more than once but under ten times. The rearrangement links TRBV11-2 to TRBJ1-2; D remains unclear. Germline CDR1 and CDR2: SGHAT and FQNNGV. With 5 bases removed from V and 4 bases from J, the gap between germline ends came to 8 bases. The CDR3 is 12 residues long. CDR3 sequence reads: CASSEGIYGYTF. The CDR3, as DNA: TGTGCCAGCAGCGAAGGGATCTATGGCTACACCTTC.

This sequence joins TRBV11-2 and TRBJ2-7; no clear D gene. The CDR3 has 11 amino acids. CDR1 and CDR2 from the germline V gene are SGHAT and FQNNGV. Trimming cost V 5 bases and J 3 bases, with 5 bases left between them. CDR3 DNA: TGTGCCAGCAGCCCACACTACGAGCAGTACTTC. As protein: CASSPHYEQYF.

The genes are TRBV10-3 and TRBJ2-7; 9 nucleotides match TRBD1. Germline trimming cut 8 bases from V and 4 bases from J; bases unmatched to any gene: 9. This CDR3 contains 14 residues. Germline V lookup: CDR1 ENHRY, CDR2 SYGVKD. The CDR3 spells CAIGRTGGGYEQYF. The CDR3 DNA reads TGTGCCATCGGAAGAACAGGGGGCGGTTACGAGCAGTACTTC.

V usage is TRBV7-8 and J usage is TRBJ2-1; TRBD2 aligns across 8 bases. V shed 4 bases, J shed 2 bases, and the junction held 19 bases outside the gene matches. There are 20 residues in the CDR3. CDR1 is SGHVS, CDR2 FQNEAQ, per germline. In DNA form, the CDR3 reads TGTGCCAGCAGCTCGGGGGGTGGACTAGCCCAAATCCTCCCCTACAATGAGCAGTTCTTC. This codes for CASSSGGGLAQILPYNEQFF.

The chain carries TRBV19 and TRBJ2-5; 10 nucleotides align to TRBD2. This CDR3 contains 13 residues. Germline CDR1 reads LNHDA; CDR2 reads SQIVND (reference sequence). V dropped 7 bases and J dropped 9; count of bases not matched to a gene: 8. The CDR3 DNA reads TGTGCCAGTACCACGGGTAGCGGGAGGCCCCAGTACTTC. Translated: CASTTGSGRPQYF.

The CDR3 nucleotides read TGTGCCAGCAGTCCCGGGACAGGGGAAAACTATGGCTACACCTTC. Its translation: CASSPGTGENYGYTF. The gene calls are TRBV6-5 and TRBJ1-2; 10 nucleotides match TRBD1. CDR1 is MNHEY and CDR2 is SVGAGI in the germline V gene. The CDR3 has 15 residues. V was clipped by 5 bases and J by 2 bases; unmatched bases: 5.

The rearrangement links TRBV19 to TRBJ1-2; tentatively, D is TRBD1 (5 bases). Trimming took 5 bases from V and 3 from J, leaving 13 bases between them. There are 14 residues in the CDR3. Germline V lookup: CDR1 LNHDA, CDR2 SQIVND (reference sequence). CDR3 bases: TGTGCCAGTAGTGAGCAGGGCAGGGACTATGGCTACACCTTC. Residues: CASSEQGRDYGYTF. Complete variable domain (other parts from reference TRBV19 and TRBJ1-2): DGGITQSPKYLFRKEGQNVTLSCEQNLNHDAMYWYRQDPGQGLRLIYYSQIVNDFQKGDIAEGYSVSREKKESFPLTVTSAQKNPTAFYLCASSEQGRDYGYTFGSGTRLTVV.

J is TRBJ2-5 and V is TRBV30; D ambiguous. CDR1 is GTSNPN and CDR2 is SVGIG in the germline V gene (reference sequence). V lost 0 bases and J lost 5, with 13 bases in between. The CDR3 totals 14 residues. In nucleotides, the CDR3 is TGTGCCTGGAGTGTAGGTCCTTTCGGGGAGACCCAGTACTTC. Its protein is CAWSVGPFGETQYF.

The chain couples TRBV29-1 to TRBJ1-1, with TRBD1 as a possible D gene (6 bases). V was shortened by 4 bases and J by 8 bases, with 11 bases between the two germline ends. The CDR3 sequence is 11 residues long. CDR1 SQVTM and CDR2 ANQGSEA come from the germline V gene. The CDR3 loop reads CSVGQRGEAFF. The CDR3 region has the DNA TGCAGCGTTGGGCAAAGGGGGGAAGCTTTCTTT.

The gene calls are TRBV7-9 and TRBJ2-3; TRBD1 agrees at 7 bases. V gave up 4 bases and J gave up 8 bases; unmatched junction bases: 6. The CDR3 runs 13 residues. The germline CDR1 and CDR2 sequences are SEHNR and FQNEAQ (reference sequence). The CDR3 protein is CASSYTGAGTQYF. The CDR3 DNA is TGTGCCAGCAGCTACACAGGGGCGGGTACGCAGTATTTT.

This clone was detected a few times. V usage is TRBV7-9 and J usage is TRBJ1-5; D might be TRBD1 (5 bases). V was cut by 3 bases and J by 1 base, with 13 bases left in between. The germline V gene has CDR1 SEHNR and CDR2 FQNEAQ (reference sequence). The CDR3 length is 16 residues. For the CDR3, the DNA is TGTGCCAGCAGCTTTGGGGGGTCTAACAGCAATCAGCCCCAGCATTTT. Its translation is CASSFGGSNSNQPQHF.